Shown below are 32 T cell receptor beta chains from a single sample sequenced in a study of blood T cell repertoires in COVID-19. Sequencing used immunoSEQ multiplex PCR; TCRdb keeps in-frame clones, though not all of them. The sample has approximately 79,000 clones, roughly 91% seen once. The sequenced sample was peripheral blood. The receptors derive from a man aged 60 to 69 with acute or convalescent COVID-19.

The chain has TRBV3-1 (or the pseudogene TRBV3-2) and TRBJ2-1; TRBD2 might be the D (5 bases). V was cut by 1 base and J by 5 bases, with 6 bases left in between. The CDR3 extends over 13 amino acids. In germline, CDR1 is LGHDT, CDR2 YNNKEL (reference sequence). Here the CDR3 reads CASSQGLHNEQFF. In nucleotides, the CDR3 is TGTGCCAGCAGCCAAGGACTACACAATGAGCAGTTCTTC.

V usage is TRBV5-1 and J usage is TRBJ1-1, with D tentatively TRBD1 (6 bases). V lost 4 bases and J lost 0, with 10 bases in between. Germline CDR1 is SGHRS and CDR2 is YFSETQ. CDR3 length equals 14 residues. CDR3 nucleotide sequence: TGCGCCAGCAGCCCAGAGGGGGTGAACACTGAAGCTTTCTTT. Translated, it gives CASSPEGVNTEAFF.

J is TRBJ2-2 and V is TRBV5-1; 11 bases fit TRBD2. The CDR3 has 15 amino acids. From germline, CDR1 is SGHRS and CDR2 YFSETQ. V was clipped by 7 bases and J by 7 bases; unmatched bases: 9. As DNA, the CDR3 is TGCGCCAGCGGACCTCCGGGACTAGCGGACGGGGAGCTGTTTTTT. Its protein is CASGPPGLADGELFF.

This chain links TRBV19 with TRBJ1-1; maybe TRBD1 (6 bases). With 6 bases removed from V and 1 base from J, the gap between germline ends came to 12 bases. Germline CDR1 and CDR2: LNHDA and SQIVND (reference sequence). The CDR3 extends over 14 amino acids. The CDR3 here is CASRTQGQNTEAFF. The CDR3 coding sequence is TGTGCCAGTAGGACTCAGGGACAGAACACTGAAGCTTTCTTT.

The V gene is TRBV5-1, the J gene TRBJ2-7, with 11 bases fitting TRBD2. This CDR3 comprises 18 residues. Germline CDR1 reads SGHRS; CDR2 reads YFSETQ. Trimming removed 3 bases from V and 8 bases from J; junction bases left unmatched: 19. This CDR3 reads CASSYELAGALTSTQQYF. DNA of the CDR3: TGCGCCAGCAGCTACGAACTAGCGGGAGCCCTAACGTCTACGCAGCAGTACTTC.

V is TRBV6-5 and J is TRBJ1-2; weak D call: TRBD1 (5 bases). Germline V gene lookup returns CDR1 MNHEY and CDR2 SVGAGI. The CDR3 is 14 amino acids. Trimming took 4 bases from V and 6 from J, leaving 15 bases between them. The chain's CDR3 is CASSFRQTDDGYTF. CDR3 DNA: TGTGCCAGCAGTTTCCGACAGACAGACGATGGCTACACCTTC.

The chain is built from TRBV7-9 and TRBJ1-2, with D unclear. V lost 1 base and J 5 bases, leaving 14 bases between the germline ends. Germline V CDR1 and CDR2: SEHNR, FQNEAQ (reference sequence). The CDR3 extends over 15 amino acids. The CDR3 DNA follows: TGTGCCAGCAGCTTAGATGGAAGGGCGGGGTATGGCTACACCTTC. Amino acid sequence: CASSLDGRAGYGYTF.

The genes are TRBV19 and TRBJ1-4, with 10 nucleotides matching TRBD1. Trimming removed 5 bases from V and 3 bases from J; junction bases left unmatched: 3. Germline lookup yields CDR1 LNHDA and CDR2 SQIVND (reference sequence). The CDR3 length is 15 residues. The CDR3 coding sequence is TGTGCCAGTAGTCTCGGACAGGGGGCTAATGAAAAACTGTTTTTT. It encodes CASSLGQGANEKLFF. The full variable domain, its missing parts supplied by reference TRBV19 and TRBJ1-4, is DGGITQSPKYLFRKEGQNVTLSCEQNLNHDAMYWYRQDPGQGLRLIYYSQIVNDFQKGDIAEGYSVSREKKESFPLTVTSAQKNPTAFYLCASSLGQGANEKLFFGSGTQLSVL.

The gene calls are TRBV7-8 and TRBJ1-2; D is unclear. This CDR3 contains 15 residues. V lost 1 base and J 0 bases, leaving 9 bases between the germline ends. CDR1 SGHVS and CDR2 FQNEAQ come from the germline V gene. The chain's CDR3 is CASSLVASSNYGYTF. The DNA of the CDR3 is TGTGCCAGCAGCTTAGTGGCATCCTCTAACTATGGCTACACCTTC.

This chain uses TRBV5-1 with TRBJ1-2; 8 bases match TRBD1. The CDR3 spans 13 residues. Germline loops: CDR1 SGHRS, CDR2 YFSETQ. V dropped 3 bases and J dropped 4; count of bases not matched to a gene: 2. CDR3 residues: CASSSQGGYGYTF. The CDR3 nucleotides read TGCGCCAGCAGCTCACAGGGGGGCTATGGCTACACCTTC.

The chain joins TRBV5-1 to TRBJ2-3; D gene unclear. The V end was cut by 4 bases, the J end by 2 bases, with 11 bases between. The CDR3 is made up of 14 amino acids. From germline, CDR1 is SGHRS and CDR2 YFSETQ. CDR3 amino acids: CASSPDSNTDTQYF. CDR3 nucleotides: TGCGCCAGCAGCCCTGACTCCAACACAGATACGCAGTATTTT.

V gene TRBV28 combines with J gene TRBJ2-7; a weak D match, TRBD1 (6 bases). The CDR3 runs 12 residues. Looked up from germline, CDR1 is MDHEN and CDR2 is SYDVKM. With 7 bases removed from V and 2 bases from J, the gap between germline ends came to 9 bases. The CDR3 here is CASTDSPYEQYF. In nucleotides, the CDR3 is TGTGCCAGCACGGACAGTCCCTACGAGCAGTACTTC.

CDR3 coding DNA: TGTGCCAGTACCCATCCCCGGGGGTACACTGAAGCTTTCTTT. This gives the protein CASTHPRGYTEAFF. The V call is TRBV19, the J call TRBJ1-1; possible D gene TRBD1, 5 bases. The CDR3 consists of 14 residues. The V gene's germline CDR1 is LNHDA and CDR2 SQIVND (reference sequence). Trimming left V 7 bases short and J 3 bases short, with 15 bases between.

The gene calls are TRBV24-1 and TRBJ2-2, with TRBD1 matching 7 bases. With V trimmed by 5 bases and J by 0 bases, 8 bases remained unmatched. Germline-derived CDR1 and CDR2 are KGHDR and SFDVKD. The CDR3 is 17 amino acids. The CDR3 DNA follows: TGTGCCACCAGTGCCCTGGGGCAGGGGGCGAACACCGGGGAGCTGTTTTTT. Translating gives CATSALGQGANTGELFF.

The chain couples TRBV5-1 to TRBJ2-5; 12 bases agree with TRBD2. This CDR3 comprises 17 residues. The junction had 11 bases not matched to a gene; V was cut back by 3 bases and J by 5 bases. Germline assignment: CDR1 SGHRS and CDR2 YFSETQ. The CDR3 coding sequence is TGCGCCAGCAGCTCCCTAGCGGGGGGGCCCGGGGAGGAGACCCAGTACTTC. Residues: CASSSLAGGPGEETQYF.

Only one count was recorded for this clone. This chain joins TRBV19 and TRBJ2-1; 7 positions match TRBD1. CDR1 is LNHDA, CDR2 SQIVND, per germline (reference sequence). Trimming removed 4 bases from V and 9 bases from J; junction bases left unmatched: 12. CDR3 length equals 15 residues. CDR3 sequence (DNA): TGTGCCAGTAGTACCAAGGGACAGATTTTGGGTGAGCAGTTCTTC. Amino acid sequence: CASSTKGQILGEQFF.

The chain employs TRBV5-1 and TRBJ1-2, with 7 positions matching TRBD1. The CDR3 loop spans 15 amino acids. Germline CDR1 is SGHRS and CDR2 is YFSETQ. Losses at the gene ends were 0 bases for V and 8 bases for J; bases not matched to a gene: 10. The CDR3 spells CASSLEGSQGQGYTF. The CDR3 DNA follows: TGCGCCAGCAGCTTGGAGGGCTCGCAGGGACAGGGCTACACCTTC.

J is TRBJ1-2 and V is TRBV21-1. TRBV21-1 is deemed a pseudogene. The CDR3 is 13 residues long. This CDR3 is CASSSPGVYGYTF. In DNA form, the CDR3 reads TGTGCCAGCAGCTCACCGGGGGTCTATGGCTACACCTTC.

The chain couples TRBV10-3 to TRBJ2-2; 11 nucleotides align to TRBD2. Unmatched junction bases numbered 4, after V lost 6 bases and J lost 1 base. CDR1 is ENHRY and CDR2 is SYGVKD in the germline V gene. CDR3 length: 16 amino acids. This CDR3 is CAISTSGSLNTGELFF. The CDR3, as DNA: TGTGCCATCAGCACTAGCGGGAGCCTGAACACCGGGGAGCTGTTTTTT.

The rearrangement links TRBV5-1 to TRBJ1-2; D possibly corresponds to TRBD1 (5 bases). CDR3 length equals 14 residues. Germline CDR1 is SGHRS and CDR2 is YFSETQ. V lost 4 bases and J 4 bases, leaving 14 bases between the germline ends. The CDR3, as DNA: TGCGCCAGCAGCCCAGGGCCCAGAGGCTATGGCTACACCTTC. This codes for CASSPGPRGYGYTF.

The chain carries TRBV30 and TRBJ1-1; D is unclear. Per the germline V gene, CDR1 is GTSNPN and CDR2 is SVGIG (reference sequence). V lost 0 bases to trimming and J lost 0 bases, with 11 bases between them. The CDR3 totals 15 residues. CDR3 in DNA: TGTGCCTGGAGTGTAGATTTCCGGGTGAACACTGAAGCTTTCTTT. Translated, it gives CAWSVDFRVNTEAFF.

J is TRBJ2-1 and V is TRBV7-2; D remains ambiguous. V shed 1 base and J shed 5 bases, with 9 bases lying between them. The CDR3 runs 14 residues. Looked up from germline, CDR1 is SGHTA and CDR2 is FQGNSA. The DNA of the CDR3 is TGTGCCAGCAGCTTAGAAGTCGGTAACAATGAGCAGTTCTTC. This gives the protein CASSLEVGNNEQFF.

V is TRBV2 and J is TRBJ2-2; D remains unclear. V gave up 4 bases and J gave up 1 base, with 7 bases separating them. The CDR3 totals 14 residues. The germline CDR1 and CDR2 sequences are SNHLY and FYNNEI. CDR3 loop: CASSVWQNTGELFF. CDR3 bases: TGTGCCAGCAGTGTATGGCAGAACACCGGGGAGCTGTTTTTT.

The chain is built from TRBV5-1 and TRBJ1-2; D remains ambiguous. The CDR3 contains 13 residues. The V end lost 0 bases, the J end lost 1 base, and 4 bases lay between the germline ends. Germline lookup yields CDR1 SGHRS and CDR2 YFSETQ. The CDR3 reads CASSLDGNYGYTF. DNA of the CDR3: TGCGCCAGCAGCTTGGACGGTAACTATGGCTACACCTTC. Combining the CDR3 with reference TRBV5-1 and TRBJ1-2 gives the whole variable domain KAGVTQTPRYLIKTRGQQVTLSCSPISGHRSVSWYQQTPGQGLQFLFEYFSETQRNKGNFPGRFSGRQFSNSRSEMNVSTLELGDSALYLCASSLDGNYGYTFGSGTRLTVV.

The chain has TRBV6-4 and TRBJ2-3; 7 bases agree with TRBD1. V trimming: 6 bases; J trimming: 3 bases; junction bases outside the gene matches: 3. Germline V gene lookup returns CDR1 MRHNA and CDR2 SNTAGT. This CDR3 has 13 amino acids. CDR3 nucleotides: TGTGCCAGCAGCCGACAGGGAACAGATACGCAGTATTTT. This codes for CASSRQGTDTQYF.

The J gene is TRBJ1-2, the V gene TRBV12-3 or TRBV12-4; 9 bases align to TRBD1. The V gene end was trimmed by 5 bases and the J gene end by 8 bases; junction bases not matched to a gene: 6. The CDR3 is 13 residues long. The chain's CDR3 is CASSLQGARGYTF. CDR3 bases: TGTGCCAGCAGTCTACAGGGGGCGCGGGGCTACACCTTC.

This clone was detected only a few times. This chain joins TRBV21-1 and TRBJ2-5; the table's D call TRBD2 went unverified against the DNA. TRBV21-1 is flagged as a pseudogene. CDR3 length: 16 residues. DNA for the CDR3: TGTGCCAGCAGCATATCCCGGCAACCCGGGGGAGAGACCCAGTACTTC. The encoded protein is CASSISRQPGGETQYF.

The chain has TRBV7-9 and TRBJ1-1; D not certain. Germline V gene sequence: CDR1 SEHNR, CDR2 FQNEAQ (reference sequence). The CDR3 is 14 amino acids. Trimming shortened V by 1 base and J by 1 base, and 7 bases separated the two germline ends. DNA of the CDR3: TGTGCCAGCAGCTTAGGAAGCCGGAACACTGAAGCTTTCTTT. Translated: CASSLGSRNTEAFF.

CDR3 bases: TGTGCCAGTAGTATCAGGGGCCCGAATAATTCACCCCTCCACTTT. It is translated as CASSIRGPNNSPLHF. The chain is built from TRBV19 and TRBJ1-6, with a possible D match to TRBD1 (6 bases). CDR1 and CDR2 (germline): LNHDA, SQIVND (reference sequence). CDR3 length: 15 residues. V lost 3 bases and J lost 5, with 11 bases in between.

The chain couples TRBV10-3 to TRBJ1-1; D ambiguous. CDR1 is ENHRY, CDR2 SYGVKD, per germline. V was shortened by 8 bases and J by 10 bases, with 20 bases between the two germline ends. This CDR3 comprises 13 residues. CDR3 coding DNA: TGTGCCATCTTGCGGGAGGCGGGCCGTGGAGCTTTCTTT. Translation: CAILREAGRGAFF.

V and J are TRBV3-1 (or the pseudogene TRBV3-2) and TRBJ2-3; 10 nucleotides agree with TRBD2. J lost 7 bases, V lost 3 bases, and 7 bases had no gene match. The CDR3 length is 15 residues. The germline V gene has CDR1 LGHDT and CDR2 YNNKEL (reference sequence). CDR3 in DNA: TGTGCCAGCAGCCAGAGGGGACTAGCGCGTTATACGCAGTATTTT. This codes for CASSQRGLARYTQYF.

Concerning this clone itself: At one boundary the junction diverges from the germline segment, which might be a read error. This sequence joins TRBV20-1 and TRBJ2-3; no clear D gene. Germline CDR1 reads DFQATT; CDR2 reads SNEGSKA (reference sequence). This CDR3 is built from 10 residues. Written as DNA, the CDR3 is TGCAGTACTAGCACAGATACGCAGTATTTT. Translating gives CSTSTDTQYF.